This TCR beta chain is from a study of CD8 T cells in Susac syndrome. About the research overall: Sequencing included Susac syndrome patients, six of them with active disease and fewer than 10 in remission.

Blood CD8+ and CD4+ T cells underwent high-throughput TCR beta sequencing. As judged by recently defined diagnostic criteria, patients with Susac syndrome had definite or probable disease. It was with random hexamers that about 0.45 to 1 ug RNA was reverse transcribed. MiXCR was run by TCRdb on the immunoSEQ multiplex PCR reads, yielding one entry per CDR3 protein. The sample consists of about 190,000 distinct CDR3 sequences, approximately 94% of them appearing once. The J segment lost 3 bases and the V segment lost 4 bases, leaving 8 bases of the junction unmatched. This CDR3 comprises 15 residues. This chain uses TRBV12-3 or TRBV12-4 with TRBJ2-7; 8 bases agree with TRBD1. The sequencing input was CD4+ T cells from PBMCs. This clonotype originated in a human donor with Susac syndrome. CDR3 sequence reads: CASSSRTGKVYEQYF. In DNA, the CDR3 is TGTGCCAGCAGTTCGCGGACAGGGAAGGTCTACGAGCAGTACTTC.